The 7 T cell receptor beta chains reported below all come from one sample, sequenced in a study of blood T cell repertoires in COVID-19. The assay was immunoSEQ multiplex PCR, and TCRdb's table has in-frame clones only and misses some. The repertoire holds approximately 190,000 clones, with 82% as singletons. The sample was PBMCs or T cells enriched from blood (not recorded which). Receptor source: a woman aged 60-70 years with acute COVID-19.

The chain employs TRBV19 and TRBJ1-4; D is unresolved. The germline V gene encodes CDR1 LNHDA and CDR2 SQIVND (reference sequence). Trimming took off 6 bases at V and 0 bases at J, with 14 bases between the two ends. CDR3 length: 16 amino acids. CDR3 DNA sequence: TGTGCCAGTAGCCCCGGCTGGGGAGCAACTAATGAAAAACTGTTTTTT. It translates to CASSPGWGATNEKLFF.

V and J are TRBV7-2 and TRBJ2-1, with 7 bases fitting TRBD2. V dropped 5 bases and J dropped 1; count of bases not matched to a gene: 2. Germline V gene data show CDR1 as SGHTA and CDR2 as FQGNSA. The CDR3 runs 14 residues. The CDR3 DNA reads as TGTGCCAGCAGCGGGGGGGGATCCTACAATGAGCAGTTCTTC. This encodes CASSGGGSYNEQFF.

As DNA, the CDR3 is TGTGCCAGCAGTTTATTTGGAACAGGGGTGGGTTACACCTTC. It specifies CASSLFGTGVGYTF. This chain uses TRBV27 with TRBJ1-2; 7 bases are a match to TRBD1. After removal of 1 base from V and 11 bases from J, the junction contained 10 bases not matched to a gene. The germline V gene encodes CDR1 MNHEY and CDR2 SMNVEV (reference sequence). The CDR3 has 14 amino acids.

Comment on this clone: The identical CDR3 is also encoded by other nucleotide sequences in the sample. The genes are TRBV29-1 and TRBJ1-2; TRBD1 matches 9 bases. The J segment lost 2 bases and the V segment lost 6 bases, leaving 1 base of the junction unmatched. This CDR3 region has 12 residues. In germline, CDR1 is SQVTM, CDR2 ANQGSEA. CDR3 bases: TGCAGCGTCGGGACAGGGAACTATGGCTACACCTTC. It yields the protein CSVGTGNYGYTF.

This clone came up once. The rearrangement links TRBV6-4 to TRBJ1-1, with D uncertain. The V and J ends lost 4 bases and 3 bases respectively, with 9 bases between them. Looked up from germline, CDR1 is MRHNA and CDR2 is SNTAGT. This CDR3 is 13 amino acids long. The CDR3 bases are TGTGCCAGCAGTGTTGACACCTACACTGAAGCTTTCTTT. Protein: CASSVDTYTEAFF.

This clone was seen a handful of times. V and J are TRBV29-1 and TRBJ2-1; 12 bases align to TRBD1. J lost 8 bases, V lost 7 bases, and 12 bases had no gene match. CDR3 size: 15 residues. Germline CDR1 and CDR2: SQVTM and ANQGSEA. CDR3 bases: TGCAGCGCCTCAATAGGGACAGGGGGCTTGGATGAGCAGTTCTTC. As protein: CSASIGTGGLDEQFF.

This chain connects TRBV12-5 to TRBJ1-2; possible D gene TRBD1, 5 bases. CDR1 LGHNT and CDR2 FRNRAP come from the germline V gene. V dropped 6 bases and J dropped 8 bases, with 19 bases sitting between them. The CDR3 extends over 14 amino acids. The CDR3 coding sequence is TGTGCTAGTGGCTCGACAGAGTTCTATGGCGGCTACACCTTC. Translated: CASGSTEFYGGYTF.